The 29 T cell receptor beta chains below all came from one sample that was sequenced in a study of tissue T cells after allogeneic stem cell transplantation. Described time point: mouse harvest day 14 after allogeneic transplant. Mouse grafts combined 10^7 T-cell-depleted bone marrow cells with 10^6 splenic CD5+ T cells. Sequencing was performed with immunoSEQ multiplex PCR; in TCRdb, only in-frame clones are kept and a portion is missing. The sample records more than 2,500 clones, about 41% being singletons. Source material: lymph node tissue. All receptors derive from a female BALB/c mouse given C57BL/6 T cells with graft-versus-host disease after an allogeneic hematopoietic cell transplant.

Notes on this clone: Germline and genes here are mouse. The read is 1 residue too short to cover the CDR3 end, so that end is filled in from the germline J gene. V is TRBV12-2 and J is TRBJ2-1, with D possibly being TRBD2 (6 bases). Trimming took 2 bases from V and 0 from J, leaving 7 bases between them. Germline loops: CDR1 SGHLS, CDR2 HYDKME. The CDR3 sequence is 14 residues long. The CDR3 loop is CASSPWGNYAEQFF. The CDR3 DNA, read in part, is TGTGCCAGCTCTCCCTGGGGTAACTATGCTGAGCAGTTC.

On this clone itself: Mouse names are used for the genes. The CDR3 extends 1 residue past the end of the read, so its final part is completed from the germline J gene. The chain uses TRBV26 and TRBJ2-4; 10 bases fit TRBD2. The germline V gene encodes CDR1 KGHPV and CDR2 FQNQEV (reference sequence). V trimming: 7 bases; J trimming: 2 bases; junction bases outside the gene matches: 3. The CDR3 covers 14 residues. The CDR3 DNA, read in part, is TGTGCCAGCATCGACTGGGGGGATCAAAACACCTTGTAC. Translated: CASIDWGDQNTLY. The CDR3 in its entirety is CASIDWGDQNTLYF. The complete variable domain, with remaining parts taken from reference TRBV26 and TRBJ2-4, reads NSKVIQTPRYLVKGQGQKAKMRCIPEKGHPVVFWYQQNKNNEFKFLINFQNQEVLQQIDMTEKRFSAECPSNSPCSLEIQSSEAGDSALYLCASIDWGDQNTLYFGAGTRLSVL.

By proportion, this clone is medium-sized. Mouse gene names and germline throughout. Read coverage stops 1 residue before the CDR3 terminus; the germline J gene supplies the remainder. The chain carries TRBV13-1 and TRBJ2-5, with D possibly TRBD1 on 7 matching bases. Between the trimmed V and J ends, which lost 0 bases and 6 bases, there was a span of 11 bases. Germline values: CDR1 NSHNY, CDR2 SYGAGN. The CDR3 spans 14 residues. This CDR3 reads CASSDEGARDTQYF. The CDR3 DNA, read in part, is TGTGCCAGCAGTGATGAGGGGGCGAGGGACACCCAGTAC.

Within the sample, this clone is large. The genes are named according to mouse. The read ends 1 residue early relative to the CDR3; the germline J gene fills the gap. J is TRBJ2-7 and V is TRBV19; TRBD1 is a possible D gene (6 bases). V lost 6 bases, J lost 4 bases, and 8 bases lay in between. The CDR3 is 11 amino acids. Germline V gene sequence: CDR1 FNHDT, CDR2 SITEND (reference sequence). The CDR3 reads CASIQGYEQYF. The sequenced CDR3 bases are TGTGCCAGCATCCAGGGGTATGAACAGTAC.

Concerning this clone: The gene symbols are mouse symbols. The sequenced fragment ends 1 residue before the CDR3 boundary, so the rest is inferred from the germline J gene. V usage is TRBV16 and J usage is TRBJ1-2; D remains unclear. The CDR3 consists of 14 residues. Germline assignment: CDR1 SGHSA and CDR2 FRNQAP. V was pared by 0 bases and J by 0 bases, with 5 bases between. CDR3 in amino acids: CASSLDSANSDYTF. CDR3 DNA (partial): TGTGCAAGCAGCTTAGATTCTGCAAACTCCGACTACACC.

Note on this clone: Gene names and germline refer to mouse. The sequenced fragment ends 1 residue before the CDR3 boundary, so the rest is inferred from the germline J gene. The V and J genes are TRBV26 and TRBJ1-4, with a tentative D call TRBD1 (6 bases). The CDR3 loop spans 14 amino acids. The V and J ends lost 4 bases and 1 base respectively, with 7 bases between them. Germline V CDR1 and CDR2: KGHPV, FQNQEV (reference sequence). The CDR3 loop reads CASSPTGSNERLFF. CDR3 bases read: TGTGCCAGCAGTCCGACAGGTTCCAACGAAAGATTATTT.

As concerns this clone: Gene names denote mouse genes. Read sequence stops 1 residue before the CDR3 end, and the germline J gene provides the missing end. The chain combines TRBV29 with TRBJ2-7; TRBD1 might be the D (6 bases). CDR1 is MSHET, CDR2 SYDVDS, per germline. This CDR3 comprises 13 residues. The ends were cut back, 6 bases at V and 2 bases at J, with 11 bases in the middle. The sequenced CDR3 bases are TGTGCTAGCAGCCTGGGACAACCCTATGAACAGTAC. Amino acids: CASSLGQPYEQY. The CDR3 in full is CASSLGQPYEQYF.

This clone has more than one count but fewer than ten. Gene names and germline refer to mouse. The CDR3 goes on 1 residue after the read ends, and that part is filled in from the germline J gene. The V call is TRBV3, the J call TRBJ2-1; either TRBD1 or TRBD2 may fit D (6 bases each). Germline V gene sequence: CDR1 SNHLY, CDR2 FYNGKV (reference sequence). This CDR3 is built from 15 residues. Trimming removed 0 bases at V and 7 bases at J, with 13 bases between. The CDR3 spells CASSLAPGAGAEQFF. The sequenced part of the CDR3 DNA is TGTGCCAGCAGCTTAGCGCCGGGGGCGGGGGCTGAGCAGTTC. Using reference TRBV3 and TRBJ2-1 for the parts outside the CDR3, the full variable domain is GPKVLQIPSHQIIDMGQMVTLNCDPVSNHLYFYWYKQILGQQMEFLVNFYNGKVMEKSKLFKDQFSVERPDGSYFTLKIQPTALEDSAVYFCASSLAPGAGAEQFFGPGTRLTVL.

As concerns this clone: All gene names here are mouse names. The CDR3 is cut off 1 residue early in the read; its end comes from the germline J gene. V and J are TRBV26 and TRBJ2-3; D remains unclear. The germline V gene encodes CDR1 KGHPV and CDR2 FQNQEV (reference sequence). The CDR3 is 12 amino acids. Trimming took 4 bases from V and 0 from J, leaving 2 bases between them. The sequenced CDR3 bases are TGTGCCAGCAGTCCAAGTGCAGAAACGCTGTAT. This translates into CASSPSAETLY. The CDR3 in its entirety is CASSPSAETLYF.

On this clone: Genes and germline are mouse. The read comes to an end 1 residue before the CDR3 does, leaving the germline J gene to fill in the end. The genes are TRBV26 and TRBJ2-1; 7 bases are shared with TRBD2. Trimming removed 6 bases from V and 1 base from J; junction bases left unmatched: 0. The length of the CDR3 is 13 residues. From germline, CDR1 is KGHPV and CDR2 FQNQEV (reference sequence). CDR3 residues: CASRLGNYAEQFF. The CDR3 bases that were read are TGTGCCAGCAGACTGGGGAACTATGCTGAGCAGTTC.

Concerning this clone itself: Gene names are mouse gene names. The CDR3 end falls 1 residue outside the read, so it is completed with the germline J gene. This chain connects TRBV3 to TRBJ2-1; D is unresolved. Germline CDR1 reads SNHLY; CDR2 reads FYNGKV (reference sequence). V lost 3 bases and J lost 4, with 7 bases in between. The CDR3 contains 13 residues. Incomplete CDR3 DNA: TGTGCCAGCAGCTTCCCTGGATATGCTGAGCAGTTC. It translates to CASSFPGYAEQF. In full, the CDR3 reads CASSFPGYAEQFF.

Comments on this clone: Genes and germline come from the mouse. CDR3 bases read: TGTGCCAGCTCTCCGCTCAGGGCCTATTCTGGAAATACGCTCTAT. As protein: CASSPLRAYSGNTLY. The CDR3 reads in full as CASSPLRAYSGNTLYF. The rearrangement joins TRBV12-1 to TRBJ1-3; D may be TRBD1 (5 bases). The CDR3 extends 1 residue past the end of the read, so its final part is completed from the germline J gene. CDR1 is SGHSN and CDR2 is HYEKVE in the germline V gene. Trimming shortened V by 2 bases and J by 0 bases, and 13 bases separated the two germline ends. The CDR3 contains 16 residues.

Worth noting for this clone: The genes and germline here are from mouse. The CDR3 end lies 1 residue beyond the end of the read and is filled in from the germline J gene. J is TRBJ1-1 and V is TRBV13-2; D possibly corresponds to TRBD1 (6 bases). Per germline, CDR1 NNHNN and CDR2 SYGAGS (reference sequence). The CDR3 runs 13 residues. Deletions cut 3 bases from V and 4 bases from J, with 10 bases between. The CDR3 region is CASGAPQGTEVFF. CDR3 DNA, as far as it was read: TGTGCCAGCGGTGCCCCACAGGGCACAGAAGTCTTC.

Sample share makes this clone medium-sized. Mouse gene names apply. The read ends 1 residue shy of where the CDR3 ends; the end is completed using the germline J gene. The chain is built from TRBV3 and TRBJ1-1; TRBD1 aligns across 9 bases. The junction had 6 bases not matched to a gene; V was cut back by 5 bases and J by 8 bases. The V gene's germline CDR1 is SNHLY and CDR2 FYNGKV (reference sequence). There are 13 residues in the CDR3. Partial CDR3 DNA: TGTGCCAGCAGCACCGGGACAGGGTTGGAAGTCTTC. Protein sequence: CASSTGTGLEVF. The full CDR3 sequence reads CASSTGTGLEVFF.

Regarding this clone: Germline and genes: mouse. The read is 1 residue too short to cover the CDR3 end, so that end is filled in from the germline J gene. This chain links TRBV3 with TRBJ1-4, with 9 positions matching TRBD1. Trimming took 5 bases from V and 0 from J; bases not matched to a gene: 1. The germline V gene has CDR1 SNHLY and CDR2 FYNGKV (reference sequence). This CDR3 comprises 15 residues. The covered CDR3 bases are TGTGCCAGCAGCAGGACAGGGGTTTCCAACGAAAGATTATTT. Encoded protein: CASSRTGVSNERLF. The full CDR3 is CASSRTGVSNERLFF.

In the case of this clone: The gene symbols are mouse symbols. The read terminates 1 residue before the CDR3 end, so the remaining end is supplied by the germline J gene. The V gene is TRBV2, the J gene TRBJ1-2; the D is unclear. This CDR3 is 14 amino acids long. Trimming pared 0 bases from V and 0 bases from J, leaving 5 bases between. From germline, CDR1 is LGHNA and CDR2 YSYQKL. The CDR3 protein is CASSQDWANSDYTF. The sequenced CDR3 bases are TGTGCCAGCAGCCAAGATTGGGCAAACTCCGACTACACC.

This clone was picked up a small number of times. Gene names denote mouse genes. The observed sequence ends 1 residue before the CDR3 terminus, with the missing tail filled in from the germline J gene. J is TRBJ1-6 and V is TRBV3, with D hard to call. TRBJ1-6 is filed as an ORF, its function uncertain. V lost 2 bases, J lost 3 bases, and 5 bases lay in between. The length of the CDR3 is 14 residues. Germline-derived CDR1 and CDR2 are SNHLY and FYNGKV (reference sequence). The DNA read from the CDR3 is TGTGCCAGCAGCTTAAGATTCTATAATTCGCCCCTCTAC. Its translation: CASSLRFYNSPLY. The full CDR3 is CASSLRFYNSPLYF.

This clone has a single count. The gene names given are mouse names. Coverage ceases 1 residue before the CDR3 finishes, and the germline J gene fills in the end. The rearrangement links TRBV23 to TRBJ1-6. TRBJ1-6 is an ORF for which the function is uncertain. Germline V gene data show CDR1 as KGHTA and CDR2 as FQNQQP. CDR3 length: 15 residues. CDR3 in amino acids: CSSSQMGDYNSPLYF. Partial CDR3 DNA: TGCTCCAGCAGTCAAATGGGGGACTATAATTCGCCCCTCTAC.

Of note for this clone: Mouse germline and gene names are used. The read halts 1 residue ahead of the CDR3 end, with the missing end drawn from the germline J gene. The chain has TRBV3 and TRBJ1-1, with TRBD1 matching over 10 bases. CDR1 SNHLY and CDR2 FYNGKV come from the germline V gene (reference sequence). The CDR3 loop spans 14 amino acids. The V and J ends lost 6 bases and 4 bases, in that order; junction bases with no gene match: 5. Partial CDR3 DNA: TGTGCCAGCAGACTGACAGGGGGCGTCACAGAAGTCTTC. It codes for CASRLTGGVTEVF. In full, the CDR3 is CASRLTGGVTEVFF.

Turning to this clone: Gene names follow the mouse nomenclature. The read terminates 1 residue ahead of where the CDR3 ends, so the germline J gene completes it. J is TRBJ2-1 and V is TRBV4, with 9 bases lining up with TRBD1. The germline CDR1 and CDR2 sequences are LGHDT and YNNKQL (reference sequence). V was clipped by 5 bases and J by 3 bases; unmatched bases: 5. The length of the CDR3 is 15 residues. CDR3 in amino acids: CASSTRDRVYAEQFF. The sequenced CDR3 bases are TGTGCCAGCAGCACTCGGGACAGGGTCTATGCTGAGCAGTTC.

This clone occurred once. Mouse names are used for the genes. The sequenced fragment ends 1 residue before the CDR3 boundary, so the rest is inferred from the germline J gene. The rearrangement links TRBV13-1 to TRBJ2-4; D uncertain. V was trimmed by 4 bases and J by 0 bases, leaving 6 bases between them. Germline values: CDR1 NSHNY, CDR2 SYGAGN. CDR3 length equals 13 residues. CDR3 DNA (partial): TGTGCCAGCAGTCCCGGAAGTCAAAACACCTTGTAC. It specifies CASSPGSQNTLY. The entire CDR3 is CASSPGSQNTLYF.

Note on this clone: The gene names here belong to mouse. The read stops 1 residue short of the end of the CDR3; the missing end is completed from the germline J gene. The V gene is TRBV16, the J gene TRBJ2-7, with 7 bases matching TRBD2. The CDR3 consists of 15 residues. With 1 base clipped from V and 3 bases from J, the junction kept 6 bases outside the gene matches. The germline V gene has CDR1 SGHSA and CDR2 FRNQAP. This CDR3 is CASSLGAGGVYEQYF. The sequenced CDR3 bases are TGTGCAAGCAGCTTAGGGGCGGGGGGGGTCTATGAACAGTAC.

This clone was seen more than once but under ten times. Genes here carry mouse names. The CDR3 end falls 1 residue outside the read, so it is completed with the germline J gene. The rearrangement links TRBV31 to TRBJ1-1; the D is unclear. Trimming took off 3 bases at V and 3 bases at J, with 5 bases between the two ends. Per the germline V gene, CDR1 is GKSSPN and CDR2 is SITVG. This CDR3 spans 11 amino acids. The part of the CDR3 DNA that was read is TGTGCCTGGAGCCGGGACACAGAAGTCTTC. It translates to CAWSRDTEVF. The entire CDR3 sequence reads CAWSRDTEVFF. Supplemented by reference TRBV31 and TRBJ1-1, the full variable domain reads AQTIHQWPVAEIKAVGSPLSLGCTIKGKSSPNLYWYWQATGGTLQQLFYSITVGQVESVVQLNLSASRPKDDQFILSTEKLLLSHSGFYLCAWSRDTEVFFGKGTRLTVV.

Relative to its sample, this clone is medium-sized. The gene symbols are mouse symbols. The read ends 1 residue before the CDR3 terminus; that terminus is restored from the germline J gene. The chain links TRBV5 to TRBJ2-1; TRBD2 might be the D (6 bases). The CDR3 length is 14 residues. Trimming shortened V by 3 bases and J by 1 base, and 7 bases separated the two germline ends. Germline V gene sequence: CDR1 LGHNA, CDR2 YNLKQL (reference sequence). The CDR3 is CASSHGGNYAEQFF. The CDR3 bases that were read are TGTGCCAGCAGCCACGGGGGGAACTATGCTGAGCAGTTC.

This clone was detected a few times. Each gene name is a mouse one. The read gets to within 1 residue of the CDR3 end, and the germline J gene fills in the rest. J is TRBJ1-4 and V is TRBV15; D unresolved. Trimming pared 5 bases from V and 4 bases from J, leaving 8 bases between. This CDR3 comprises 13 residues. Germline-derived CDR1 and CDR2 are SGHND and FRSKSL. The DNA read from the CDR3 is TGTGCCAGCAGTCCCGGCAACAACGAAAGATTATTT. Its protein is CASSPGNNERLF. The whole CDR3 region reads CASSPGNNERLFF.

Remarks on this clone: Gene names denote mouse genes. The CDR3 goes on 1 residue after the read ends, and that part is filled in from the germline J gene. The chain recombines TRBV3 with TRBJ1-2; the D is unclear. The V gene's germline CDR1 is SNHLY and CDR2 FYNGKV (reference sequence). The CDR3 loop spans 12 amino acids. V was trimmed by 0 bases and J by 2 bases, leaving 1 base between them. The CDR3 protein is CASSLANSDYTF. The sequenced CDR3 bases are TGTGCCAGCAGCTTAGCCAACTCCGACTACACC.

This clone was seen only a few times. Gene names and germline match the mouse. The read stops 1 residue short of the end of the CDR3; the missing end is completed from the germline J gene. This chain uses TRBV15 with TRBJ2-5; 7 bases are shared with TRBD1. CDR1 and CDR2 (germline): SGHND, FRSKSL. V was clipped by 1 base and J by 3 bases; unmatched bases: 1. This CDR3 is 14 amino acids long. The sequenced CDR3 bases are TGTGCCAGCAGTTTAGGGGACAGACAAGACACCCAGTAC. Encoded protein: CASSLGDRQDTQY. The complete CDR3 protein is CASSLGDRQDTQYF.

Turning to this clone: Gene labels here are mouse ones. The read falls 1 residue short of the CDR3 end, and the missing part is taken from the germline J gene. The chain links TRBV26 to TRBJ1-2; TRBD1 aligns across 9 bases. CDR3 size: 15 residues. The junction had 4 bases not matched to a gene; V was cut back by 1 base and J by 4 bases. Germline loops: CDR1 KGHPV, CDR2 FQNQEV (reference sequence). CDR3: CASSLLGQGGSDYTF. Incomplete CDR3 DNA: TGTGCCAGCAGTCTGTTGGGACAGGGAGGCTCCGACTACACC. Filled out from reference TRBV26 and TRBJ1-2, the complete variable domain reads NSKVIQTPRYLVKGQGQKAKMRCIPEKGHPVVFWYQQNKNNEFKFLINFQNQEVLQQIDMTEKRFSAECPSNSPCSLEIQSSEAGDSALYLCASSLLGQGGSDYTFGSGTRLLVI.

A few counts support this clone. The listed genes are named as in mouse. The read ends 1 residue shy of where the CDR3 ends; the end is completed using the germline J gene. The chain recombines TRBV26 with TRBJ1-6; TRBD1 matches at 8 bases. TRBJ1-6 is given ORF status, its function remaining uncertain. V shed 2 bases, J shed 7 bases, and the junction held 1 base outside the gene matches. Germline CDR1 reads KGHPV; CDR2 reads FQNQEV (reference sequence). This CDR3 region has 14 residues. CDR3 sequence: CASSLPGGNSPLYF. The sequenced CDR3 bases are TGTGCCAGCAGTCTGCCAGGGGGCAATTCGCCCCTCTAC.